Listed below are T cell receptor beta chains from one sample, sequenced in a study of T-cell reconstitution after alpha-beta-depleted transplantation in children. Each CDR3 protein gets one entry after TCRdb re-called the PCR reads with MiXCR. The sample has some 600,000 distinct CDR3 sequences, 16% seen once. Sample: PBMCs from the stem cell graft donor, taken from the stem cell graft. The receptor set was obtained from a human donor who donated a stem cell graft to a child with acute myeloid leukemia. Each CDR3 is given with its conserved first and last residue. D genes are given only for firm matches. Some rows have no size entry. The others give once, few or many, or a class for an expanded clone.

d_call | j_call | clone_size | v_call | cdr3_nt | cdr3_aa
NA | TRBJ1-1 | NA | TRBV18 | TGTGCCAGCTCACCAGGGAAGGGGAACACTGAAGCTTTCTTT | CASSPGKGNTEAFF
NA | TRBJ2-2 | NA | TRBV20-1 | TGCAGTGCTAGATCAGGGAGAGGTACCGGGGAGCTGTTTTTT | CSARSGRGTGELFF
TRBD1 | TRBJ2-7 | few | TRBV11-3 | TGTGCCAGCAGCCTCATCGGACAGGGGGCCTACGAGCAGTACTTC | CASSLIGQGAYEQYF
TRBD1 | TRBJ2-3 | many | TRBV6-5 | TGTGCCAGCAGTTACTTGGGACAGGGCAAGGTCACAGATACGCAGTATTTT | CASSYLGQGKVTDTQYF
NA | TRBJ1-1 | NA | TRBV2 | TGTGCCAGCAGTGATAGGCCGGAGAACACTGAAGCTTTCTTT | CASSDRPENTEAFF
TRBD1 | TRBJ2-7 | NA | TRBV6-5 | TGTGCCAGCAGTAACACAGGGGGCGACTACTACGAGCAGTACTTC | CASSNTGGDYYEQYF
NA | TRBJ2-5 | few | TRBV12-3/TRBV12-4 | TGTGCCAGCAGTTTAGAGGTAGCGAGGAGCTCGTGGTACTTC | CASSLEVARSSWYF
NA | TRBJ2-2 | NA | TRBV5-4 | TGTGCCAGCAGCTGGGAGGGTTGGGGGCTGGACACCGGGGAGCTGTTTTTT | CASSWEGWGLDTGELFF
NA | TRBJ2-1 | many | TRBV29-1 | TGCAGCGTTGCTCGGTCGGGGGTGGTCTACAATGAGCAGTTCTTC | CSVARSGVVYNEQFF
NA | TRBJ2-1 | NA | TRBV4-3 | TGCGCCAGCAGCCAAGATGGGGCTCTTGTCAATGAGCAGTTCTTC | CASSQDGALVNEQFF
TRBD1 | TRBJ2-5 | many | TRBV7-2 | TGTGCCAGCAGCTTCGGGACAGGGTCCTTTGAGACCCAGTACTTC | CASSFGTGSFETQYF
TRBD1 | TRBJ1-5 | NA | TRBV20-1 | TGCAGTGCTAGAGAACCAGGACAGGGAGGGGGTCAGCCCCAGCATTTT | CSAREPGQGGGQPQHF
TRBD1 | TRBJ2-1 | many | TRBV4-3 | TGCGCCAGCAGCCAGGGACAGGGGATCCAATACAATGAGCAGTTCTTC | CASSQGQGIQYNEQFF
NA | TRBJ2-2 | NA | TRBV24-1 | TGTGCCACCAGTGACCCCCGGAAGGGGAACACCGGGGAGCTGTTTTTT | CATSDPRKGNTGELFF
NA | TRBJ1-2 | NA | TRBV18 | TGTGCCAGCTCACCAGGACGATCGAAAGGGGACCCCTATGGCTACACCTTC | CASSPGRSKGDPYGYTF
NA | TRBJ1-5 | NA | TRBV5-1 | TGCGCCAGCAGCCTCTCCGGTCCCGAGGAGCCCCAGCATTTT | CASSLSGPEEPQHF
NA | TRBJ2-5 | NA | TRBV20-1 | TGCAGTGCTGAATATGGGTCACAAGAGACCCAGTACTTC | CSAEYGSQETQYF
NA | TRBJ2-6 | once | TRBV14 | TGTGCCAGCAGCCACCTCGGCAGGTCTGGGGCCAACGTCCTGACTTTC | CASSHLGRSGANVLTF
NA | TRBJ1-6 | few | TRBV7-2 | TGTGCCAGCAGCAGGGGACTGCTAATGTCACCCCTCCACTTT | CASSRGLLMSPLHF
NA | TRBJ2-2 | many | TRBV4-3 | TGCGCCAGCAGCCAAGAGTCCAGGCTGAACACCGGGGAGCTGTTTTTT | CASSQESRLNTGELFF
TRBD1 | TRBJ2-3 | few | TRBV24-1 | TGTGCCACCAGTGATCGGACAGGCGCCAACACAGATACGCAGTATTTT | CATSDRTGANTDTQYF
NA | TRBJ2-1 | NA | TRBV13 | TGTGCCAGCAGCCCGTCTTCAACGGGCTTGGCGGGTGAGCAGTTCTTC | CASSPSSTGLAGEQFF
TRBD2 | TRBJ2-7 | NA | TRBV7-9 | TGTGCCAGCGATAGCGGGGGTTCCTACGAGCAGTACTTC | CASDSGGSYEQYF
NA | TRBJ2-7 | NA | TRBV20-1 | TGCAGTGCTAGAGATCGAACCAGTAACTACGAGCAGTACTTC | CSARDRTSNYEQYF
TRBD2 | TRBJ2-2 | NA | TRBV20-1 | TGCAGTGTGTTAGCGGGGGCTACCGGGGAGCTGTTTTTT | CSVLAGATGELFF
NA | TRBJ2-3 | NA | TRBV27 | TGTGCCAGCAGTTTATTCGCCAGGCCCACAGATACGCAGTATTTT | CASSLFARPTDTQYF
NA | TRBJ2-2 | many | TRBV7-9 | TGTGCCAGCAGCCTCCTATTAGGTAACACCGGGGAGCTGTTTTTT | CASSLLLGNTGELFF
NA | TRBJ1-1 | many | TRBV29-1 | TGCAGCGTTGAAGATTGGGCTAGGGCCATGAACACTGAAGCTTTCTTT | CSVEDWARAMNTEAFF
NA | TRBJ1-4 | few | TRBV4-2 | TGTGCCAGCAGCCAAGGAGCCTCAACTAATGAAAAACTGTTTTTT | CASSQGASTNEKLFF
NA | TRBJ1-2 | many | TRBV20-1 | TGCAGTGCTAGAGATCCTCCCGAAGACAGCTTATTTGGCTACACCTTC | CSARDPPEDSLFGYTF
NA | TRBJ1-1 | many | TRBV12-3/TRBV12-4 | TGTGCCAGCAGTTTAGGGGAGATGAACACTGAAGCTTTCTTT | CASSLGEMNTEAFF
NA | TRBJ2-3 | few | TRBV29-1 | TGCAGCGTTGAAAATCCTTCCGAGGATACGCAGTATTTT | CSVENPSEDTQYF
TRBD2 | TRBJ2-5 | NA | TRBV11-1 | TGTGCCAGCAGCCCAAATGGATGGGTTGGGACTAGCGGGGACCCAGAGACCCAGTACTTC | CASSPNGWVGTSGDPETQYF